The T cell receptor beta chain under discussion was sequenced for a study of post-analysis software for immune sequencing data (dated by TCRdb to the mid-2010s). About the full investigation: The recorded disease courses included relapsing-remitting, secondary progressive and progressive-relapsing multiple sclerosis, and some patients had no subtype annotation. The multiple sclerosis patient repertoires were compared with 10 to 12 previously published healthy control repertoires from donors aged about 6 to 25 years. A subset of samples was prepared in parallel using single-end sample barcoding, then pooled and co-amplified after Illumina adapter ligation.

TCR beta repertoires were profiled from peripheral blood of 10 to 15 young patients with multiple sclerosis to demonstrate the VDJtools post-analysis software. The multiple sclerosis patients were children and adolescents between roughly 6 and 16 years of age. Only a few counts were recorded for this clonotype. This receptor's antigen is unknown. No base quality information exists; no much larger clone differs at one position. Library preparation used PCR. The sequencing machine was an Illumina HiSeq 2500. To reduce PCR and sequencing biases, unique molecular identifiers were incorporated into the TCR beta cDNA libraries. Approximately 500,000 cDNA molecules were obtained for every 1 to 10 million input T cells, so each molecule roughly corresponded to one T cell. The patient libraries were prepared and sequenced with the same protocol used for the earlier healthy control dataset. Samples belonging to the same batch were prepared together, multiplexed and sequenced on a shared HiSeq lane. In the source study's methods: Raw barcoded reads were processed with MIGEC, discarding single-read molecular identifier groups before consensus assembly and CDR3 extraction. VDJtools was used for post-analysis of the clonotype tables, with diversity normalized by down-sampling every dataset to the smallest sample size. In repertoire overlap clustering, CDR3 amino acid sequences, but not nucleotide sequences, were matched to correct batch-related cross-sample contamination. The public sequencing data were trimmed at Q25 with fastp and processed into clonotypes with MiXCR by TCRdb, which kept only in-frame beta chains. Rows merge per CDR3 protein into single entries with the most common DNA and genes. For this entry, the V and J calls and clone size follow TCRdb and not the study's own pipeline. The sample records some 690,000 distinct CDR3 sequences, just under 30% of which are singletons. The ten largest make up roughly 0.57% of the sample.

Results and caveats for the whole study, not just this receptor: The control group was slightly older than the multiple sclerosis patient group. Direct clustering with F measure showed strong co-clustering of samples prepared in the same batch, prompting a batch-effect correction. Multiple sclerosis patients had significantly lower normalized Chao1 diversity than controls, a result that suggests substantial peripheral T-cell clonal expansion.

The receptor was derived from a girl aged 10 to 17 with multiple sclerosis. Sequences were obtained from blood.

The nucleotide sequence is given as TGTGCCACCAGTGAATCGGACAGGGGACCCTACAATGAGCAGTTCTTC. Its translation reads: CATSESDRGPYNEQFF. In this chain, TRBV24-1 is recombined with TRBJ2-1, with 9 bases matching TRBD1. The germline V and J ends show losses of 4 bases and 2 bases respectively, and no gene match explains 5 bases of the junction. Per the germline V gene, KGHDR is the CDR1 and SFDVKD is the CDR2. Its CDR3 holds 16 amino acids, cysteine through phenylalanine. CDR3 DNA only is kept here, 48 bases in frame from base 1.